A single sample gave rise to the 24 T cell receptor beta chains below, sequenced in a study of blood T cell repertoires in COVID-19. Clones were read by immunoSEQ multiplex PCR, and TCRdb kept only the in-frame ones, dropping some. The sample contains 85,000 to 130,000 clones, just under 85% of which appear only once. Material: peripheral blood. The receptors shown here come from an elderly woman with active or convalescent COVID-19.

The chain combines TRBV15 with TRBJ1-2; TRBD1 matches at 8 bases. Per germline, CDR1 LNHNV and CDR2 YYDKDF (reference sequence). The CDR3 is 13 amino acids. With 5 bases clipped from V and 7 bases from J, the junction kept 6 bases outside the gene matches. The CDR3 coding sequence is TGTGCCACCAGCTCCCGGGACAGGTTTGGCTACACCTTC. Translating gives CATSSRDRFGYTF.

The rearrangement joins TRBV5-1 to TRBJ1-5; 7 bases align to TRBD1. This CDR3 region has 14 residues. V trimming: 0 bases; J trimming: 8 bases; junction bases outside the gene matches: 5. Germline-derived CDR1 and CDR2 are SGHRS and YFSETQ. CDR3: CASSLAAGQEPQHF. DNA for the CDR3: TGCGCCAGCAGCTTGGCGGCCGGACAGGAGCCCCAGCATTTT.

The gene calls are TRBV6-2 or TRBV6-3 and TRBJ2-7; D unclear. The V end lost 3 bases, the J end lost 2 bases, and 14 bases lay between the germline ends. Per germline, CDR1 MNHEY and CDR2 SVGEGT. The CDR3 contains 15 residues. Written as DNA, the CDR3 is TGTGCCAGCAGTTATCGGTCTGCGGTCCCCTACGAGCAGTACTTC. Translating gives CASSYRSAVPYEQYF.

The rearrangement joins TRBV27 to TRBJ2-7, with 8 positions matching TRBD1. This CDR3 is built from 16 residues. Trimming at V came to 6 bases and at J to 2 bases, leaving 12 bases not matched to a gene. Germline-derived CDR1 and CDR2 are MNHEY and SMNVEV (reference sequence). The CDR3, as DNA: TGTGCCAGCAGGCCGGGACAGGAAAGGATCGCCTACGAGCAGTACTTC. Translation: CASRPGQERIAYEQYF.

V gene TRBV7-3 combines with J gene TRBJ2-5; possibly TRBD2 for D (5 bases). CDR1 is SGHTA, CDR2 FQGTGA, per germline. CDR3 length: 15 amino acids. Trimming shortened V by 2 bases and J by 1 base, and 11 bases separated the two germline ends. The DNA for the CDR3 is TGTGCCAGCAGCTTACAGCCTAGCACCCAAGAGACCCAGTACTTC. Translated: CASSLQPSTQETQYF.

The chain recombines TRBV18 with TRBJ1-1, with 8 bases fitting TRBD1. Germline loops: CDR1 KGHSH, CDR2 LQKENI. The V gene end was trimmed by 3 bases and the J gene end by 1 base; junction bases not matched to a gene: 4. This CDR3 spans 15 amino acids. In DNA form, the CDR3 reads TGTGCCAGCTCACCCCCCCAGGGGGCGAACACTGAAGCTTTCTTT. Amino acid sequence: CASSPPQGANTEAFF.

CDR3 amino acids: CATSREGSNGELFF. In DNA form, the CDR3 reads TGTGCCACCAGCAGGGAGGGTTCGAACGGGGAGCTGTTTTTT. The chain has TRBV15 and TRBJ2-2, with a possible D match to TRBD2 (6 bases). The CDR3 has 14 residues. The V end lost 3 bases, the J end lost 7 bases, and 12 bases lay between the germline ends. Germline loops: CDR1 LNHNV, CDR2 YYDKDF (reference sequence).

The chain employs TRBV9 and TRBJ2-3, with 7 bases aligning to TRBD1. Unmatched junction bases numbered 5, after V lost 2 bases and J lost 2 bases. This CDR3 is built from 15 residues. The germline V gene has CDR1 SGDLS and CDR2 YYNGEE. CDR3 DNA sequence: TGTGCCAGCAGCGTCGCGACAGGGTTCACAGATACGCAGTATTTT. This codes for CASSVATGFTDTQYF.

The gene calls are TRBV19 and TRBJ1-1, with TRBD1 as a possible D gene (5 bases). CDR1 is LNHDA and CDR2 is SQIVND in the germline V gene (reference sequence). The V and J ends lost 3 bases and 1 base respectively, with 12 bases between them. The CDR3 has 15 amino acids. Written as DNA, the CDR3 is TGTGCCAGTAGTATTTCAGCAGGGCGGAACACTGAAGCTTTCTTT. Amino acid sequence: CASSISAGRNTEAFF. Complete variable domain (other parts from reference TRBV19 and TRBJ1-1): DGGITQSPKYLFRKEGQNVTLSCEQNLNHDAMYWYRQDPGQGLRLIYYSQIVNDFQKGDIAEGYSVSREKKESFPLTVTSAQKNPTAFYLCASSISAGRNTEAFFGQGTRLTVV.

The rearrangement links TRBV5-1 to TRBJ1-6; the match to TRBD1 covers 7 bases. With V trimmed by 4 bases and J by 7 bases, 17 bases remained unmatched. Germline V CDR1 and CDR2: SGHRS, YFSETQ. CDR3 length: 18 amino acids. CDR3 loop: CASSRKKGNDRENSPLHF. In DNA form, the CDR3 reads TGCGCCAGCAGCCGAAAAAAGGGAAATGACAGGGAGAATTCACCCCTCCACTTT.

V usage is TRBV5-1 and J usage is TRBJ2-5; a possible D gene is TRBD2 (7 bases). The CDR3 is made up of 13 amino acids. Germline-derived CDR1 and CDR2 are SGHRS and YFSETQ. The V end was cut by 5 bases, the J end by 3 bases, with 11 bases between. The CDR3 region has the DNA TGCGCCAGCAGTAGGGGGGGCGAAGAGACCCAGTACTTC. Its protein product is CASSRGGEETQYF.

This clone was counted many times. The chain is built from TRBV5-1 and TRBJ1-2; TRBD1 agrees at 7 bases. The CDR3 is made up of 14 amino acids. After removal of 4 bases from V and 4 bases from J, the junction contained 7 bases not matched to a gene. Germline CDR1 reads SGHRS; CDR2 reads YFSETQ. CDR3 in amino acids: CASSPSEGAYGYTF. In DNA form, the CDR3 reads TGCGCCAGCAGCCCTAGTGAGGGGGCCTATGGCTACACCTTC.

About this clone: An end of the junction does not agree with germline; a read error may underlie this. V usage is TRBV7-7 and J usage is TRBJ1-1; 11 bases align to TRBD1. The germline V gene has CDR1 SSHAT and CDR2 FNYEAQ (reference sequence). This CDR3 is built from 15 residues. CDR3 coding DNA: TGTGCTAGCAGCCCAGGACAGGGGGCGGACACTGAAGCTTTCTTT. As protein: CASSPGQGADTEAFF.

V usage is TRBV7-3 and J usage is TRBJ1-1; D unresolved. This CDR3 is 14 amino acids long. Per germline, CDR1 SGHTA and CDR2 FQGTGA. Trimming left V 2 bases short and J 3 bases short, with 10 bases between. CDR3: CASSLGGPYTEAFF. The CDR3 bases are TGTGCCAGCAGCTTAGGAGGACCTTACACTGAAGCTTTCTTT.

This clone was detected a few times. The chain carries TRBV7-2 and TRBJ2-5; maybe TRBD1 (5 bases). From germline, CDR1 is SGHTA and CDR2 FQGNSA. V lost 1 base to trimming and J lost 2 bases, with 11 bases between them. The CDR3 covers 15 residues. The CDR3 DNA reads as TGTGCCAGCAGCTTAGGCATGGGGCTTCAAGAGACCCAGTACTTC. Its translation: CASSLGMGLQETQYF.

The V gene is TRBV3-1 (or the pseudogene TRBV3-2), the J gene TRBJ2-7, with 7 bases aligning to TRBD1. CDR1 and CDR2 (germline): LGHDT, YNNKEL (reference sequence). This CDR3 comprises 12 residues. V lost 5 bases and J lost 6; bases outside the gene matches: 4. CDR3 sequence (DNA): TGTGCCAGCAGCGACAGGGCCGCCGAGCAGTACTTC. It encodes CASSDRAAEQYF.

The rearrangement links TRBV27 to TRBJ1-6; D is uncertain. This CDR3 region has 14 residues. Germline CDR1 MNHEY, CDR2 SMNVEV (reference sequence). V lost 5 bases and J lost 7, with 12 bases in between. CDR3 sequence (DNA): TGTGCCAGCAGTGTCGTACGCGGGAATTCACCCCTCCACTTT. As protein: CASSVVRGNSPLHF.

This chain connects TRBV9 to TRBJ1-3, with TRBD1 identical over 9 bases. Trimming took 4 bases from V and 6 from J; bases not matched to a gene: 11. CDR3 length: 16 residues. Germline values: CDR1 SGDLS, CDR2 YYNGEE. Here the CDR3 DNA reads TGTGCCAGCAGCCCTCTCGGCGGGACAGGGTTAAACACCATATATTTT. It is translated as CASSPLGGTGLNTIYF.

The rearrangement joins TRBV28 to TRBJ2-5; TRBD2 matches 11 bases. The CDR3 covers 16 residues. Germline trimming cut 2 bases from V and 5 bases from J; bases unmatched to any gene: 7. The germline gives CDR1 MDHEN, CDR2 SYDVKM. This chain's CDR3 is CASSLRLTSGGETQYF. The CDR3 nucleotides are TGTGCCAGCAGTTTACGACTCACTAGCGGGGGTGAGACCCAGTACTTC.

V and J are TRBV9 and TRBJ1-1, with TRBD1 as a possible D gene (6 bases). The CDR3 totals 14 residues. Germline CDR1 and CDR2: SGDLS and YYNGEE. V was cut by 4 bases and J by 1 base, with 11 bases left in between. The CDR3 bases are TGTGCCAGCAGCACGGACAGACCGAACACTGAAGCTTTCTTT. Its translation: CASSTDRPNTEAFF.

The chain joins TRBV7-6 to TRBJ1-6; 11 bases fit TRBD1. The CDR3 has 16 amino acids. V dropped 4 bases and J dropped 9; count of bases not matched to a gene: 8. Germline lookup yields CDR1 SGHVS and CDR2 FNYEAQ. In DNA, the CDR3 is TGTGCCAGCAGCTCTGTCGGACAGGGGGCTGGTTCACCCCTCCACTTT. This gives the protein CASSSVGQGAGSPLHF.

The chain combines TRBV18 with TRBJ1-5; TRBD1 is a possible D gene (6 bases). The CDR3 spans 13 residues. The germline CDR1 and CDR2 sequences are KGHSH and LQKENI. V gave up 9 bases and J gave up 3 bases, with 12 bases separating them. CDR3 protein: CASKQGSNQPQHF. For the CDR3, the DNA is TGTGCCAGTAAACAGGGATCCAATCAGCCCCAGCATTTT.

The chain couples TRBV6-5 to TRBJ1-1, with 10 positions matching TRBD1. J lost 7 bases, V lost 7 bases, and 9 bases had no gene match. CDR1 is MNHEY, CDR2 SVGAGI, per germline. CDR3 size: 14 residues. CDR3 region: CASKTGGNRNEAFF. The CDR3 nucleotides are TGTGCCAGCAAGACAGGGGGCAACCGAAATGAAGCTTTCTTT.

This sequence joins TRBV4-1 and TRBJ1-2; TRBD1 is a possible D gene (5 bases). The CDR3 is 15 residues long. CDR1 is MGHRA and CDR2 is YSYEKL in the germline V gene. The V end was cut by 3 bases, the J end by 6 bases, with 17 bases between. CDR3 in DNA: TGCGCCAGCAGCCAGGCGGGGACGGATAGAGATGGCTACACCTTC. It yields the protein CASSQAGTDRDGYTF.